One sample yielded the 10 T cell receptor beta chains listed below, sequenced in a study of blood T cell repertoires in COVID-19. Assay: immunoSEQ multiplex PCR; the TCRdb copy retains only in-frame clones and omits some. The table has over 200,000 clones, about 91% seen once; the top ten hold around 1.4%. Sample: peripheral blood. The origin of the receptors is a young man with active or convalescent COVID-19.

V and J are TRBV7-9 and TRBJ2-1; 9 bases are shared with TRBD2. Germline V gene sequence: CDR1 SEHNR, CDR2 FQNEAQ (reference sequence). The junction had 12 bases not matched to a gene; V was cut back by 4 bases and J by 5 bases. The CDR3 runs 17 residues. In DNA, the CDR3 is TGTGCCAGCAGCTCACTCGGCGGGAGGGCCCCGAACAATGAGCAGTTCTTC. Residues: CASSSLGGRAPNNEQFF.

In this sample, this clone turned up a few times. The J gene is TRBJ2-7, the V gene TRBV30, with D possibly being TRBD1 (5 bases). V lost 5 bases and J lost 6, with 23 bases in between. The CDR3 covers 15 residues. Germline V gives CDR1 GTSNPN, CDR2 SVGIG (reference sequence). This CDR3 reads CAWEQANSGTSEQYF. In DNA form, the CDR3 reads TGTGCCTGGGAACAGGCGAATTCGGGTACGTCCGAGCAGTACTTC.

The chain employs TRBV5-8 and TRBJ1-4; D possibly corresponds to TRBD1 (5 bases). CDR3 size: 15 residues. Germline V CDR1 and CDR2: SGHTS, YDEGEE. V dropped 1 base and J dropped 7 bases, with 14 bases sitting between them. CDR3 protein: CASSLSGTRGEKLFF. The CDR3 DNA follows: TGTGCCAGCAGCTTGAGTGGGACGCGGGGTGAAAAACTGTTTTTT.

The chain is built from TRBV9 and TRBJ1-6, with D perhaps TRBD1 (6 bases). The V end lost 5 bases, the J end lost 0 bases, and 12 bases lay between the germline ends. Germline V gives CDR1 SGDLS, CDR2 YYNGEE. The CDR3 is 16 amino acids. CDR3 protein: CASSPGHSSYNSPLHF. CDR3 in DNA: TGTGCCAGCAGTCCGGGACACAGCTCCTATAATTCACCCCTCCACTTT.

This sequence joins TRBV5-6 and TRBJ1-5; 10 nucleotides align to TRBD1. The CDR3 runs to 15 residues. CDR1 and CDR2 from the germline V gene are SGHDT and YYEEEE. V trimming: 3 bases; J trimming: 7 bases; junction bases outside the gene matches: 7. CDR3 sequence: CASSSGQGTPQPQHF. As DNA, the CDR3 is TGTGCCAGCAGCTCGGGACAGGGGACTCCGCAGCCCCAGCATTTT.

This clone came up many times. This specimen includes other DNA sequences encoding the same CDR3. The chain employs TRBV4-1 and TRBJ2-1, with no clear D. Germline CDR1 MGHRA, CDR2 YSYEKL. This CDR3 region has 14 residues. Trimming cost V 1 base and J 4 bases, with 8 bases left between them. CDR3 in amino acids: CASSQGLTYNEQFF. Written as DNA, the CDR3 is TGCGCCAGCAGCCAAGGACTGACTTACAATGAGCAGTTCTTC.

This clone was seen only a few times. The chain carries TRBV16 and TRBJ1-2, with D perhaps matching TRBD1 (6 bases). Trimming removed 5 bases from V and 5 bases from J, with 12 bases in between. The CDR3 spans 13 residues. Germline loops: CDR1 KGHSY, CDR2 FQNENV. In DNA, the CDR3 is TGTGCCAGCAGCGCAGGGGCCGGATATGGCTACACCTTC. The encoded protein is CASSAGAGYGYTF.

The V gene is TRBV30, the J gene TRBJ1-2; no clear D gene. The CDR3 has 12 amino acids. Germline V gene lookup returns CDR1 GTSNPN and CDR2 SVGIG (reference sequence). The V end was cut by 3 bases, the J end by 7 bases, with 12 bases between. Here the CDR3 reads CAWRGPAGGYTF. The CDR3 DNA reads as TGTGCCTGGAGAGGTCCAGCGGGTGGCTACACCTTC.

This clone was counted a few times. The rearrangement joins TRBV18 to TRBJ1-1; TRBD1 matches 8 bases. Germline CDR1 is KGHSH and CDR2 is LQKENI. V shed 0 bases and J 0 bases; nucleotides not matched to a gene: 0. The CDR3 is 15 amino acids. The CDR3 region has the DNA TGTGCCAGCTCACCACCGACAGGGGTGAACACTGAAGCTTTCTTT. Its protein is CASSPPTGVNTEAFF.

This clone appeared once. The chain employs TRBV10-3 and TRBJ1-1; D not resolved. The germline V gene has CDR1 ENHRY and CDR2 SYGVKD. The V end was cut by 6 bases, the J end by 1 base, with 12 bases between. The CDR3 consists of 14 residues. The CDR3 region has the DNA TGTGCCATCAGAGGCGGCGGCCCGAACACTGAAGCTTTCTTT. Translated, it gives CAIRGGGPNTEAFF.